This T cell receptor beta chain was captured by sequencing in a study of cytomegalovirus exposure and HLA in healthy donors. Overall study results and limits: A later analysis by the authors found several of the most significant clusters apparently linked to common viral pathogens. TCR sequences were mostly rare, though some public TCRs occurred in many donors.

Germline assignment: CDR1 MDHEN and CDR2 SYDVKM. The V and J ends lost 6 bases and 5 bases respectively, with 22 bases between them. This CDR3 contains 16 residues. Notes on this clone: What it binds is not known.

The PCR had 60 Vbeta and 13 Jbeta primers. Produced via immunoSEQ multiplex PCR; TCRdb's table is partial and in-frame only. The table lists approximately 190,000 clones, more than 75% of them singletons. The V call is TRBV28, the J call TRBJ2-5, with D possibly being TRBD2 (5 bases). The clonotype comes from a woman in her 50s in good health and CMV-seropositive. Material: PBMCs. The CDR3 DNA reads TGTGCCAGCAGATCTAGGCGGGCTAGCTTCCAGGAGACCCAGTACTTC. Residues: CASRSRRASFQETQYF.